One sample yielded the 8 T cell receptor beta chains listed below, sequenced in a study of cytomegalovirus exposure and HLA in healthy donors. PCR was performed using 60 Vbeta and 13 Jbeta primers. Data came from immunoSEQ multiplex PCR; TCRdb stores just in-frame clones and leaves some out. The sample includes under 200,000 clones, around 68% of them seen just once. What was sequenced was PBMCs. These receptors originate from a man aged 40-49 years in good health and CMV-seronegative.

Regarding this clone: Different DNA sequences within this sample yield the same CDR3. This chain joins TRBV5-1 and TRBJ2-1, with D maybe TRBD1 (6 bases). The CDR3 length is 13 residues. The ends were cut back, 4 bases at V and 3 bases at J, with 8 bases in the middle. Looked up from germline, CDR1 is SGHRS and CDR2 is YFSETQ. CDR3: CASSQDSYNEQFF. The CDR3 DNA is TGCGCCAGCAGCCAGGACAGCTACAATGAGCAGTTCTTC.

The gene calls are TRBV5-1 and TRBJ2-5; possibly TRBD1 for D (5 bases). Trimming stripped 0 bases from V and 2 bases from J, with 5 bases between. The CDR3 runs 13 residues. Germline CDR1 is SGHRS and CDR2 is YFSETQ. CDR3 residues: CASSLGQQETQYF. Written as DNA, the CDR3 is TGCGCCAGCAGCTTGGGACAGCAAGAGACCCAGTACTTC.

The V gene is TRBV5-1, the J gene TRBJ2-1, with a weak D call TRBD1 (6 bases). Germline V gene sequence: CDR1 SGHRS, CDR2 YFSETQ. V was shortened by 0 bases and J by 7 bases, with 14 bases between the two germline ends. This CDR3 contains 15 residues. The CDR3 DNA reads TGCGCCAGCAGCTTGGAGGCAGGGGTAATGAATGAGCAGTTCTTC. Protein product: CASSLEAGVMNEQFF.

This chain connects TRBV18 to TRBJ1-1; 9 bases line up with TRBD1. With V trimmed by 5 bases and J by 5 bases, 6 bases remained unmatched. This CDR3 has 14 residues. Per the germline V gene, CDR1 is KGHSH and CDR2 is LQKENI. CDR3 in amino acids: CASSSGQGWTEAFF. In DNA form, the CDR3 reads TGTGCCAGCTCATCGGGACAGGGATGGACTGAAGCTTTCTTT.

The chain employs TRBV7-9 and TRBJ1-5; no clear D. The CDR3 is 14 amino acids. The V gene's germline CDR1 is SEHNR and CDR2 FQNEAQ (reference sequence). V shed 2 bases and J shed 4 bases, with 9 bases lying between them. Here the CDR3 reads CASSLNTGNQPQHF. The CDR3 coding sequence is TGTGCCAGCAGCTTAAATACGGGAAATCAGCCCCAGCATTTT.

The CDR3 nucleotides are TGTGCCAGCAGCGTAGAGGGGTTTTTGTACCAAGAGACCCAGTACTTC. Protein: CASSVEGFLYQETQYF. The chain couples TRBV9 to TRBJ2-5; the D gene is possibly TRBD1 (5 bases). Trimming took off 0 bases at V and 0 bases at J, with 12 bases between the two ends. Germline CDR1 reads SGDLS; CDR2 reads YYNGEE. CDR3 length equals 16 residues. Complete variable domain (other parts from reference TRBV9 and TRBJ2-5): DSGVTQTPKHLITATGQRVTLRCSPRSGDLSVYWYQQSLDQGLQFLIQYYNGEERAKGNILERFSAQQFPDLHSELNLSSLELGDSALYFCASSVEGFLYQETQYFGPGTRLLVL.

The chain combines TRBV30 with TRBJ1-5; 7 nucleotides match TRBD1. CDR1 and CDR2 from the germline V gene are GTSNPN and SVGIG (reference sequence). CDR3 length equals 13 residues. V lost 3 bases and J lost 5; bases outside the gene matches: 4. CDR3 loop: CAWSQGGHQPQHF. In nucleotides, the CDR3 is TGTGCCTGGAGCCAGGGGGGTCATCAGCCCCAGCATTTT.

The chain employs TRBV20-1 and TRBJ2-3, with D uncertain. Trimming left V 5 bases short and J 5 bases short, with 8 bases between. The CDR3 covers 11 residues. Germline V CDR1 and CDR2: DFQATT, SNEGSKA (reference sequence). Here the CDR3 reads CSAATGDTQYF. DNA of the CDR3: TGCAGTGCTGCCACGGGAGATACGCAGTATTTT.